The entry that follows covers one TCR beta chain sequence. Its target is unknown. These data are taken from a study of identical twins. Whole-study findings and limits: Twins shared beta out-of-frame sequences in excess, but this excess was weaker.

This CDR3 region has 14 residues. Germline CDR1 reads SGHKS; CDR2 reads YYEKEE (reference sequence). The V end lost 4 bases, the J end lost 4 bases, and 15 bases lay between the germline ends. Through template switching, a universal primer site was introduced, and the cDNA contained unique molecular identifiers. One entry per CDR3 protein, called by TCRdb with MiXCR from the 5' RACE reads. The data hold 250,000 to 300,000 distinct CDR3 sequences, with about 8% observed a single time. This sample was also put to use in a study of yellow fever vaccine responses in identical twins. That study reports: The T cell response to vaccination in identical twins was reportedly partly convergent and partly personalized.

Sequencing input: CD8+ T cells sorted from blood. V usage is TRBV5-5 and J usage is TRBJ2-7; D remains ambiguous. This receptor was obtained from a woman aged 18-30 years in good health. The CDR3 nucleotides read TGTGCCAGCAGCCCCATTAATGCGCCTTACGAGCAGTACTTC. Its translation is CASSPINAPYEQYF. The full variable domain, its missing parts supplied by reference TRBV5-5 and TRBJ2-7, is DAGVTQSPTHLIKTRGQQVTLRCSPISGHKSVSWYQQVLGQGPQFIFQYYEKEERGRGNFPDRFSARQFPNYSSELNVNALLLGDSALYLCASSPINAPYEQYFGPGTRLTVT.